These 24 T cell receptor beta chains share one sample of origin, sequenced in a study of identical twins. TCRdb itself ran the 5' RACE reads through MiXCR, one entry per CDR3 protein. Found here are fewer than 650,000 distinct CDR3 sequences, 9.6% of them singletons; the top ten hold roughly 3%. The data also belong to a second study, concerning yellow fever vaccine responses in identical twins.

Sequencing was carried out using PBMCs. The source of these receptors is a woman between 18 and 29 years old in good health.

The chain carries TRBV6-1 and TRBJ2-1; possibly TRBD2 for D (6 bases). CDR1 MNHNS and CDR2 SASEGT come from the germline V gene. This CDR3 contains 15 residues. V dropped 1 base and J dropped 6 bases, with 13 bases sitting between them. CDR3 coding DNA: TGTGCCAGCAGTGAAGGCGGGACTGGAAGCAATGAGCAGTTCTTC. Protein sequence: CASSEGGTGSNEQFF.

This clonotype has a handful of counts. The V and J genes are TRBV18 and TRBJ2-3; D is ambiguous. The V gene lost 1 base and the J gene lost 2 bases, with 10 bases spanning the gap. CDR1 is KGHSH and CDR2 is LQKENI in the germline V gene. CDR3 size: 15 residues. The CDR3 is CASSPLNSPTDTQYF. The CDR3 DNA reads as TGTGCCAGCTCACCACTTAACAGTCCCACAGATACGCAGTATTTT.

This clonotype has just a few counts. The rearrangement links TRBV2 to TRBJ1-4; a weak D match, TRBD1 (5 bases). The V gene's germline CDR1 is SNHLY and CDR2 FYNNEI. V lost 8 bases and J 8 bases, leaving 15 bases between the germline ends. The CDR3 loop spans 13 amino acids. Written as DNA, the CDR3 is TGTGCCAGCGGGGGACTGCGCCGGGAAAAACTGTTTTTT. This translates into CASGGLRREKLFF.

Ten or more counts support this clonotype. The chain links TRBV7-9 to TRBJ1-4; no clear D gene. Per germline, CDR1 SEHNR and CDR2 FQNEAQ (reference sequence). V lost 4 bases and J lost 5, with 11 bases in between. The CDR3 consists of 14 residues. CDR3 bases: TGTGCCAGCAGCTACGGTGGGTCCAATGAAAAACTGTTTTTT. Protein product: CASSYGGSNEKLFF.

This chain joins TRBV3-1 and TRBJ2-5, with D possibly matching TRBD1 (6 bases). The V gene lost 4 bases and the J gene lost 2 bases, with 14 bases spanning the gap. The V gene's germline CDR1 is LGHDT and CDR2 YNNKEL (reference sequence). The CDR3 spans 15 residues. The CDR3 nucleotides read TGTGCCAGCAGCCCGGGACAAAAAGTTCAAGAGACCCAGTACTTC. It yields the protein CASSPGQKVQETQYF.

This clonotype was detected only a few times. The gene calls are TRBV12-3 or TRBV12-4 and TRBJ1-1, with unresolved D. V dropped 4 bases and J dropped 0 bases, with 12 bases sitting between them. The CDR3 sequence is 15 residues long. CDR3 DNA sequence: TGTGCCAGCAGTTCCGGACTAGGGATGAACACTGAAGCTTTCTTT. This translates into CASSSGLGMNTEAFF.

This clonotype was counted ten times or more. The genes are TRBV15 and TRBJ2-1; no reliable D call. Germline V gene sequence: CDR1 LNHNV, CDR2 YYDKDF (reference sequence). The V end lost 3 bases, the J end lost 7 bases, and 16 bases lay between the germline ends. This CDR3 spans 15 amino acids. Here the CDR3 reads CATSSLIGVGNEQFF. For the CDR3, the DNA is TGTGCCACCAGCAGCCTAATTGGCGTGGGGAATGAGCAGTTCTTC.

This clonotype appeared a few times. V is TRBV11-2 and J is TRBJ2-1; 7 positions agree with TRBD2. Germline trimming cut 1 base from V and 1 base from J; bases unmatched to any gene: 1. Per germline, CDR1 SGHAT and CDR2 FQNNGV. This CDR3 has 15 amino acids. In DNA, the CDR3 is TGTGCCAGCAGCTTAGTGCGGGAGTCCTACAATGAGCAGTTCTTC. The encoded protein is CASSLVRESYNEQFF. The full variable domain, with the rest looked up from reference TRBV11-2 and TRBJ2-1, is EAGVAQSPRYKIIEKRQSVAFWCNPISGHATLYWYQQILGQGPKLLIQFQNNGVVDDSQLPKDRFSAERLKGVDSTLKIQPAKLEDSAVYLCASSLVRESYNEQFFGPGTRLTVL.

This clonotype was observed at least ten times. This chain uses TRBV5-1 with TRBJ1-5; no clear D. This CDR3 has 13 amino acids. V was clipped by 0 bases and J by 3 bases, with 4 bases between them. Germline V lookup: CDR1 SGHRS, CDR2 YFSETQ. This chain's CDR3 is CASSLGDNQPQHF. CDR3 nucleotides: TGCGCCAGCAGCTTGGGGGACAATCAGCCCCAGCATTTT.

At least ten counts were recorded for this clonotype. The chain combines TRBV20-1 with TRBJ2-7; D gene unclear. V was trimmed by 3 bases and J by 2 bases, leaving 8 bases between them. Germline values: CDR1 DFQATT, CDR2 SNEGSKA (reference sequence). The length of the CDR3 is 12 residues. CDR3 in DNA: TGCAGTGCTAGCCAGGTCCCCTACGAGCAGTACTTC. Encoded protein: CSASQVPYEQYF.

This clonotype showed up many times. The V call is TRBV15, the J call TRBJ2-7, with 9 bases aligning to TRBD1. With V trimmed by 6 bases and J by 1 base, 7 bases remained unmatched. Germline V CDR1 and CDR2: LNHNV, YYDKDF (reference sequence). This CDR3 contains 15 residues. CDR3 protein: CATRNPGTGSYEQYF. CDR3 nucleotide sequence: TGTGCCACCAGGAATCCCGGGACAGGGTCCTACGAGCAGTACTTC.

This clonotype was recorded a few times. The genes are TRBV7-9 and TRBJ1-1, with TRBD1 matching over 8 bases. This CDR3 is 16 amino acids long. The V segment lost 1 base and the J segment 1 base; nucleotides outside the gene matches: 5. The germline CDR1 and CDR2 sequences are SEHNR and FQNEAQ (reference sequence). Written as DNA, the CDR3 is TGTGCCAGCAGCTTAGGCGGACAGGGCGGGAACACTGAAGCTTTCTTT. The encoded protein is CASSLGGQGGNTEAFF.

This clonotype was found a few times. The rearrangement links TRBV5-5 to TRBJ2-1; 11 bases match TRBD2. Looked up from germline, CDR1 is SGHKS and CDR2 is YYEKEE (reference sequence). The CDR3 has 18 amino acids. Trimming removed 1 base from V and 0 bases from J; junction bases left unmatched: 6. The CDR3 region has the DNA TGTGCCAGCAGCTTGCTTGGGACTAGCGGATTCTCCTACAATGAGCAGTTCTTC. Residues: CASSLLGTSGFSYNEQFF. Using reference TRBV5-5 and TRBJ2-1 for the parts outside the CDR3, the full variable domain is DAGVTQSPTHLIKTRGQQVTLRCSPISGHKSVSWYQQVLGQGPQFIFQYYEKEERGRGNFPDRFSARQFPNYSSELNVNALLLGDSALYLCASSLLGTSGFSYNEQFFGPGTRLTVL.

This clonotype was counted at least ten times. J is TRBJ2-7 and V is TRBV29-1; a weak D match, TRBD2 (5 bases). CDR1 and CDR2 (germline): SQVTM, ANQGSEA. This CDR3 is 11 amino acids long. Trimming pared 5 bases from V and 3 bases from J, leaving 8 bases between. This CDR3 reads CSVSGFYEQYF. CDR3 DNA sequence: TGCAGCGTTTCGGGATTCTACGAGCAGTACTTC.

This clonotype was seen only a few times. The CDR3 coding sequence is TGTGCCAGCAGCCGAACGGGACTAGCCTCCTACGAGCAGTACTTC. It encodes CASSRTGLASYEQYF. This chain connects TRBV7-2 to TRBJ2-7, with TRBD2 matching over 9 bases. V trimming: 5 bases; J trimming: 0 bases; junction bases outside the gene matches: 5. Germline CDR1 SGHTA, CDR2 FQGNSA. The CDR3 length is 15 residues. The full variable domain, completed using reference TRBV7-2 and TRBJ2-7, is GAGVSQSPSNKVTEKGKDVELRCDPISGHTALYWYRQSLGQGLEFLIYFQGNSAPDKSGLPSDRFSAERTGGSVSTLTIQRTQQEDSAVYLCASSRTGLASYEQYFGPGTRLTVT.

The DNA of the CDR3 is TGCAGTGCTAGAGATGGGGGGACTAGTAGATACGAGCAGTACTTC. Translating gives CSARDGGTSRYEQYF. The rearrangement links TRBV20-1 to TRBJ2-7; 8 nucleotides match TRBD2. The CDR3 consists of 15 residues. The V segment lost 0 bases and the J segment 4 bases; nucleotides outside the gene matches: 8. Germline V CDR1 and CDR2: DFQATT, SNEGSKA (reference sequence).

Comments on this clonotype: One end of the junction is discordant with germline, which a read error may explain. The rearrangement links TRBV4-3 to TRBJ2-1; 11 positions agree with TRBD2. Germline-derived CDR1 and CDR2 are LGHNA and YSLEER. The CDR3 sequence is 20 residues long. The CDR3 here is CASSQDPRGTSGFYYNEQSF. DNA for the CDR3: TGCGCCAGCAGCCAAGATCCACGAGGGACTAGCGGATTTTACTACAATGAGCAGTCCTTC.

This clonotype has a count of ten or more. The chain carries TRBV10-3 and TRBJ1-5, with TRBD1 matching 10 bases. V was pared by 0 bases and J by 6 bases, with 2 bases of the junction left unmatched. Germline V gives CDR1 ENHRY, CDR2 SYGVKD. The CDR3 length is 15 residues. This CDR3 is CAISESGDRGQPQHF. CDR3 nucleotide sequence: TGTGCCATCAGTGAGTCAGGGGACAGGGGTCAGCCCCAGCATTTT.

This clonotype was picked up a small number of times. This sequence joins TRBV7-3 and TRBJ2-6; TRBD2 is a possible D gene (6 bases). From germline, CDR1 is SGHTA and CDR2 FQGTGA. The CDR3 contains 17 residues. V was trimmed by 4 bases and J by 0 bases, leaving 13 bases between them. CDR3 DNA: TGTGCCAGCAGCTCAATGGGGGGTGCCTCTGGGGCCAACGTCCTGACTTTC. Protein sequence: CASSSMGGASGANVLTF.

The table lists this clonotype with many counts. The V and J genes are TRBV7-2 and TRBJ2-3; 7 nucleotides match TRBD2. Trimming took 0 bases from V and 1 from J; bases not matched to a gene: 10. This CDR3 contains 18 residues. Germline CDR1 reads SGHTA; CDR2 reads FQGNSA. DNA of the CDR3: TGTGCCAGCAGCTTAGCCGGACTAGTCGTTATTGGCACAGATACGCAGTATTTT. Its protein product is CASSLAGLVVIGTDTQYF.

A few counts support this clonotype. CDR3 DNA: TGCAGCGTTGATTCCGGACAGCTGAGCTATGGCTACACCTTC. Translation: CSVDSGQLSYGYTF. The chain uses TRBV29-1 and TRBJ1-2, with a tentative D call TRBD1 (6 bases). Trimming pared 3 bases from V and 4 bases from J, leaving 15 bases between. The CDR3 loop spans 14 amino acids. Germline CDR1 is SQVTM and CDR2 is ANQGSEA.

This clonotype was seen many times. The chain uses TRBV12-3 or TRBV12-4 and TRBJ2-7, with 9 nucleotides matching TRBD1. V dropped 8 bases and J dropped 0; count of bases not matched to a gene: 11. The CDR3 covers 16 residues. In nucleotides, the CDR3 is TGTGCCAGCGACTCCGACGGACAGGGGATCTCCTACGAGCAGTACTTC. Protein sequence: CASDSDGQGISYEQYF.

This clonotype was recorded at least ten times. This chain joins TRBV20-1 and TRBJ2-5, with a tentative D call TRBD1 (6 bases). CDR1 is DFQATT and CDR2 is SNEGSKA in the germline V gene (reference sequence). CDR3 length: 15 residues. V was cut by 0 bases and J by 0 bases, with 11 bases left in between. DNA for the CDR3: TGCAGTGCTAGAGAACAAGGGACAAACCAAGAGACCCAGTACTTC. It translates to CSAREQGTNQETQYF.

In its sample, this clonotype was seen a few times. The V call is TRBV9, the J call TRBJ1-1; perhaps TRBD1 as D (6 bases). V was clipped by 1 base and J by 3 bases, with 16 bases between them. The CDR3 runs 16 residues. Germline V gene sequence: CDR1 SGDLS, CDR2 YYNGEE. The CDR3 DNA reads as TGTGCCAGCAGCGTAAGGAGGGACAAGGGGGACACTGAAGCTTTCTTT. Protein sequence: CASSVRRDKGDTEAFF.